A single T cell receptor beta chain is shown here with its context. CDR1 and CDR2 (germline): SNHLY, FYNNEI. V was shortened by 9 bases and J by 2 bases, with 11 bases between the two germline ends. The CDR3 extends over 12 amino acids. This record belongs to a study of CD8+ T cells in alopecia areata. RNA, once extracted, was reverse transcribed into cDNA for use as the sequencing template. Generated by immunoSEQ multiplex PCR, the TCRdb table keeps only in-frame clones and is missing some. The table shows about 97,000 clones, with 41% occurring only once. What was sequenced was CD4+ T cells sorted from blood. The receptor was isolated from a human donor with alopecia areata. V and J are TRBV2 and TRBJ2-7; no clear D. CDR3 nucleotide sequence: TGTGCCAGTCTAAGTATTCCCTACGAGCAGTACTTC. It is translated as CASLSIPYEQYF. The whole variable domain, filled in from reference TRBV2 and TRBJ2-7, reads EPEVTQTPSHQVTQMGQEVILRCVPISNHLYFYWYRQILGQKVEFLVSFYNNEISEKSEIFDDQFSVERPDGSNFTLKIRSTKLEDSAMYFCASLSIPYEQYFGPGTRLTVT.